The present entry profiles one T cell receptor (beta chain) with its context. This record belongs to a study of blood T cell repertoires in COVID-19. On the study more broadly: The analysed material was cDNA or gDNA that came from T cells, B-cell-depleted T cells, or PBMCs.

The assay was immunoSEQ multiplex PCR, and TCRdb's table has in-frame clones only and misses some. The sample contains about 140,000 clones, roughly 77% of which appear only once. The CDR3 runs 15 residues. Unmatched junction bases numbered 5, after V lost 4 bases and J lost 3 bases. Germline CDR1 KGHDR, CDR2 SFDVKD. The chain recombines TRBV24-1 with TRBJ1-2; 9 bases map to TRBD1. This sequence originates from a man between 60 and 70 years old with acute or convalescent COVID-19. The source material was peripheral blood. The CDR3 coding sequence is TGTGCCACCAGTGACCCGACAGGGGGGCACTATGGCTACACCTTC. Protein sequence: CATSDPTGGHYGYTF.